This T cell receptor (beta chain) stems from a study of OX40 agonist ivuxolimab in advanced cancers. Study information: Patients undergoing dose escalation presented with hepatocellular carcinoma, melanoma, renal cell or head and neck cancer.

Only in-frame clones appear in the TCRdb table, and some are missing; sequencing was by immunoSEQ multiplex PCR. The sample holds over 50,000 clones, over 90% seen once. Trimming removed 4 bases at V and 6 bases at J, with 15 bases between. This CDR3 is built from 14 residues. The V gene's germline CDR1 is SEHNR and CDR2 FQNEAQ (reference sequence). Sequenced here: CD4+ or CD8+ T cells sorted from blood, sampled in a trial of the OX40 agonist ivuxolimab. The V call is TRBV7-9, the J call TRBJ1-2, with a tentative D call TRBD1 (6 bases). This TCR came from an adult with an advanced solid tumor such as melanoma, head and neck, liver or kidney cancer. CDR3 DNA sequence: TGTGCCAGCAGCTCCACAGGACAGTTGAATGGCTACACCTTC. Its protein is CASSSTGQLNGYTF.